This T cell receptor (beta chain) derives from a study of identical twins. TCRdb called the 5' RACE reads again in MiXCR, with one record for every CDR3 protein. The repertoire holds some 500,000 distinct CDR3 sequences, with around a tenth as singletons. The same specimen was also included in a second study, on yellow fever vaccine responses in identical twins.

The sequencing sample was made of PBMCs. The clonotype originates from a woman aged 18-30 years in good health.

The CDR3 DNA reads TGTGCCAGCAGCACGCGGACTCCCCCGGTTTTCAATGAGCAGTTCTTC. Translating gives CASSTRTPPVFNEQFF. This chain links TRBV11-2 with TRBJ2-1, with a weak D call TRBD2 (5 bases). Per the germline V gene, CDR1 is SGHAT and CDR2 is FQNNGV. The V and J ends lost 5 bases and 6 bases respectively, with 20 bases between them. The CDR3 extends over 16 amino acids. The full variable domain, in which reference TRBV11-2 and TRBJ2-1 provide the parts outside the CDR3, is EAGVAQSPRYKIIEKRQSVAFWCNPISGHATLYWYQQILGQGPKLLIQFQNNGVVDDSQLPKDRFSAERLKGVDSTLKIQPAKLEDSAVYLCASSTRTPPVFNEQFFGPGTRLTVL.